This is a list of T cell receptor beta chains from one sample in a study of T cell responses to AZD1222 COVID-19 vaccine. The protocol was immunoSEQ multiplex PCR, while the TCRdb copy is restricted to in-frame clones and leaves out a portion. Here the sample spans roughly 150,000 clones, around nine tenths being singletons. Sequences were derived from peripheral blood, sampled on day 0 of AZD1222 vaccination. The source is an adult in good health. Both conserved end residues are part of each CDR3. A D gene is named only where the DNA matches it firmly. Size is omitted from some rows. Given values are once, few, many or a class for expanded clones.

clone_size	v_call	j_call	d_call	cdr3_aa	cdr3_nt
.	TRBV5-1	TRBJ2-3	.	CASSYRPGSGVADTQYF	TGCGCCAGCAGCTACCGCCCGGGGAGCGGAGTAGCAGATACGCAGTATTTT
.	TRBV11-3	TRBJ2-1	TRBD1	CASSLDSDQGARQFF	TGTGCCAGCAGCTTAGATTCGGATCAGGGGGCTCGGCAGTTCTTC
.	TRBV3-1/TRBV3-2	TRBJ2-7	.	CATSPGGIFYEQYF	TGTGCCACGTCCCCCGGAGGGATCTTCTACGAGCAGTACTTC
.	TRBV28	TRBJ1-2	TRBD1	CASRMTGGADYGYTF	TGTGCCAGCAGAATGACAGGGGGCGCGGACTATGGCTACACCTTC
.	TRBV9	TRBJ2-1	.	CASSVDGGNGGEQFF	TGTGCCAGCAGCGTAGATGGCGGGAATGGCGGTGAGCAGTTCTTC
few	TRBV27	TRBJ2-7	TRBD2	CASSTSVAYEQYF	TGTGCCAGCAGTACTAGCGTTGCCTACGAGCAGTACTTC
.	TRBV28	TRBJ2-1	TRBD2	CASTPAGGYNEQFF	TGTGCCAGCACCCCAGCGGGAGGTTACAATGAGCAGTTCTTC
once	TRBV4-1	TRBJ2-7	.	CASSHRTGYEQYF	TGCGCCAGCAGCCACAGAACAGGGTACGAGCAGTACTTC
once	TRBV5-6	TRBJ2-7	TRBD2	CASRRGGGFYEQYF	TGTGCCAGCCGGCGCGGCGGGGGGTTCTACGAGCAGTACTTC
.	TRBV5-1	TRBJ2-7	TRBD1	CASRASGQGYEQYF	TGCGCCAGCAGGGCCTCGGGACAGGGTTACGAGCAGTACTTC
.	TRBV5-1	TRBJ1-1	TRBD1	CASSMDRPQAGTEAFF	TGCGCCAGCAGCATGGACAGGCCCCAGGCCGGCACTGAAGCTTTCTTT
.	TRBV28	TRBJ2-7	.	CASTPRKQTYEQYF	TGTGCCAGCACCCCGAGGAAACAGACCTACGAGCAGTACTTC
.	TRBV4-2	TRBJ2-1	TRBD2	CASSPLGTSGNNEQFF	TGTGCCAGCAGCCCATTGGGGACTAGCGGGAACAATGAGCAGTTCTTC
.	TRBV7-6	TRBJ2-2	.	CASSGGGELFF	TGTGCTTCGTCGGGTGGCGGGGAGCTGTTTTTT
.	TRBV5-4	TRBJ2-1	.	CASSPTHIGMGGNEQFF	TGTGCCAGCAGCCCCACCCACATCGGAATGGGGGGCAATGAGCAGTTCTTC
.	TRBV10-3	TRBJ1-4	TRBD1	CAISVQGEKLFF	TGTGCCATCAGCGTACAGGGGGAAAAACTGTTTTTT
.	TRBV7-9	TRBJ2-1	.	CASSLVAANYNEQFF	TGTGCCAGCAGCTTAGTAGCCGCAAACTACAATGAGCAGTTCTTC
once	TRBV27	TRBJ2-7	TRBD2	CASSFGLAGPSYEQYF	TGTGCCAGCAGTTTTGGACTAGCGGGACCCTCCTACGAGCAGTACTTC
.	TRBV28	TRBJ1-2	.	CATDFRDALYGYTF	TGTGCCACCGATTTCCGGGACGCCCTCTATGGCTACACCTTC
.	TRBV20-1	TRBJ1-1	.	CSASRSLSTEAFF	TGCAGTGCTAGTAGGTCCCTTTCCACTGAAGCTTTCTTT
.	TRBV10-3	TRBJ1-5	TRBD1	CAISESDWTGSQPQHF	TGTGCCATCAGTGAGAGCGATTGGACAGGGAGTCAGCCCCAGCATTTT
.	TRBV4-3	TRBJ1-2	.	CASSHSPIGYGYTF	TGCGCCAGCAGCCATTCTCCAATTGGCTATGGCTACACCTTC
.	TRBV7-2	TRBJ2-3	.	CASSLQLGDTQYF	TGTGCCAGCAGCTTACAGTTGGGTGATACGCAGTATTTT
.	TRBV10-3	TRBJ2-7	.	CAISESGYEQYF	TGTGCCATCAGTGAGTCGGGCTACGAGCAGTACTTC
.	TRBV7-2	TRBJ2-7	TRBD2	CASSPTGGSTYEQYF	TGTGCCAGCAGCCCGACTGGCGGGAGCACCTACGAGCAGTACTTC
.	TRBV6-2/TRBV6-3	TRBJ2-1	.	CASSKTVTLNNEQFF	TGTGCCAGCAGTAAGACAGTTACTCTTAACAATGAGCAGTTCTTC
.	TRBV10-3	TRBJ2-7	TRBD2	CAISESKKGLAGVGEQYF	TGTGCCATCAGTGAGTCAAAAAAGGGACTAGCGGGAGTCGGCGAGCAGTACTTC
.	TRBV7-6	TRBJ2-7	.	CASSQWSSSYEQYF	TGTGCCAGCAGCCAATGGTCGAGCTCCTACGAGCAGTACTTC
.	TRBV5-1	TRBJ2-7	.	CASSSYEGLPYWEQYF	TGCGCCAGCAGCTCGTATGAGGGCCTCCCGTACTGGGAGCAGTACTTC
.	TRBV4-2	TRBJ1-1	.	CASSQYSNPATEAFF	TGTGCCAGCAGCCAATACTCGAACCCTGCCACTGAAGCTTTCTTT
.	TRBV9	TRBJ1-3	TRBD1	CASSAIGQGRNTIYF	TGTGCCAGCAGCGCCATCGGACAGGGGAGAAACACCATATATTTT
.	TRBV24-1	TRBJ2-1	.	CATSEHPGRPYNEQFF	TGTGCCACCAGTGAGCACCCGGGACGGCCTTATAATGAGCAGTTCTTC
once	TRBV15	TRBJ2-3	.	CATSRDRGPDTQYF	TGTGCCACCAGCAGAGATCGGGGGCCAGATACGCAGTATTTT
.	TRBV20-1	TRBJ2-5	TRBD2	CSASIASGPQETQYF	TGCAGTGCTAGTATAGCTAGCGGGCCTCAAGAGACCCAGTACTTC
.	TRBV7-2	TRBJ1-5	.	CASSQGGYSNQPQHF	TGTGCCAGCAGCCAGGGCGGATATAGCAATCAGCCCCAGCATTTT
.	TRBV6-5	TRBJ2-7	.	CASSNGNSYEQYF	TGTGCCAGCAGTAACGGAAACAGCTACGAGCAGTACTTC
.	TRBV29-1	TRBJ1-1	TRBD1	CSVRGQGLSEAFF	TGCAGCGTGAGGGGACAGGGGCTCTCTGAAGCTTTCTTT
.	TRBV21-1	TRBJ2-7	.	CASRTWYPGQAPYEQYF	TGTGCCAGCAGAACCTGGTACCCGGGACAGGCGCCCTACGAGCAGTACTTC
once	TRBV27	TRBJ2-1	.	CASSPGTLPYNEQFF	TGTGCCAGCAGTCCGGGGACCTTACCCTACAATGAGCAGTTCTTC
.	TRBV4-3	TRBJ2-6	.	CASSIAFGANVLTF	TGCGCCAGCAGCATCGCCTTCGGGGCCAACGTCCTGACTTTC
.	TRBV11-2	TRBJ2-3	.	CASSPPSLSTDTQYF	TGTGCCAGCAGCCCACCGTCCCTTAGCACAGATACGCAGTATTTT
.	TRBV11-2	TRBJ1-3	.	CASSFSGNTIYF	TGTGCCAGCAGCTTCAGTGGAAACACCATATATTTT
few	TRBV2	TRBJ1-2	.	CASSDGRGYGYTF	TGTGCCAGCAGTGACGGCAGGGGCTATGGCTACACCTTC
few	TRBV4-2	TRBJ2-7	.	CASSQDNDREGREQYF	TGTGCCAGCAGCCAAGATAACGACCGAGAAGGAAGGGAGCAGTACTTC
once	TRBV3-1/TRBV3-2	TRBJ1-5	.	CASSHRGDLNQPQHF	TGTGCCAGCAGCCATCGGGGGGACCTCAATCAGCCCCAGCATTTT
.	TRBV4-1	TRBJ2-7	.	CASSPLVHHEQYF	TGCGCCAGCAGCCCCCTAGTCCACCACGAGCAGTACTTC
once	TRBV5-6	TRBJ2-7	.	CASSPLPGVYEQYF	TGTGCCAGCAGCCCCCTACCGGGGGTTTACGAGCAGTACTTC
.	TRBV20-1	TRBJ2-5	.	CSASVGKETQYF	TGCAGTGCTAGTGTGGGGAAAGAGACCCAGTACTTC
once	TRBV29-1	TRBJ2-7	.	CSVVLRRALLYEQYF	TGCAGCGTTGTTTTACGGAGGGCTTTATTGTACGAGCAGTACTTC
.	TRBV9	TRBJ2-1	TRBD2	CASSVAGASSYNEQFF	TGTGCCAGCAGCGTGGCGGGAGCAAGCTCCTACAATGAGCAGTTCTTC
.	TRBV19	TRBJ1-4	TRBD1	CASRDRATNEKLFF	TGTGCCAGTAGAGACAGGGCAACTAATGAAAAACTGTTTTTT
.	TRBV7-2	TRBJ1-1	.	CASSLAVTGTEAFF	TGTGCCAGCAGCTTAGCTGTCACGGGAACTGAAGCTTTCTTT
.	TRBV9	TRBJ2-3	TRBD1	CASSVSRGLSTDTQYF	TGTGCCAGCAGCGTAAGTAGGGGGCTAAGCACAGATACGCAGTATTTT
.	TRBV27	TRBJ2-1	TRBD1	CASSNRGPGNEQFF	TGTGCCAGCAGTAACAGGGGGCCCGGCAATGAGCAGTTCTTC
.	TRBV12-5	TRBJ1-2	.	CASGLGGNYYGYTF	TGTGCTAGTGGTTTGGGGGGTAACTACTATGGCTACACCTTC